The 32 T cell receptor beta chains listed next were all sequenced from one sample in a study of persistence of HIV-infected CD4 T cells. Anti-CD3/anti-CD28 beads served as a nonspecific positive control stimulus. Responding CD4+ T cells were sorted by upregulation of both CD40 ligand and CD69. These receptors' antigens are unknown. This was the immunoSEQ version 4 assay in survey mode. TCRdb's table, derived via immunoSEQ multiplex PCR, lists solely in-frame clones and lacks some. The repertoire consists of around 45,000 clones, with just over 90% occurring once and the leading ten covering about 1.8%. Source: CD4+ T cells sorted from PBMCs after approximately 19-hour stimulation, taken from a patient who received antiretroviral therapy. The receptors stem from an adult man with HIV who was CMV-seropositive.

V usage is TRBV12-3 or TRBV12-4 and J usage is TRBJ1-4; D uncertain. V lost 10 bases and J lost 7, with 13 bases in between. There are 12 residues in the CDR3. The CDR3 DNA sequence: TGTGCCACCTTAGGACCTAGTGAAAAACTGTTTTTT. Translated: CATLGPSEKLFF.

The rearrangement uses TRBV20-1 and TRBJ2-2; D is ambiguous. CDR1 is DFQATT and CDR2 is SNEGSKA in the germline V gene (reference sequence). Trimming stripped 5 bases from V and 6 bases from J, with 7 bases between. This CDR3 comprises 11 residues. CDR3 protein: CSASRPGELFF. The CDR3 DNA reads as TGCAGTGCTTCCCGCCCCGGGGAGCTGTTTTTT.

The count of this clone is one. The rearrangement uses TRBV9 and TRBJ2-3, with unresolved D. Deletions cut 2 bases from V and 6 bases from J, with 13 bases between. This CDR3 region has 14 residues. Germline CDR1 SGDLS, CDR2 YYNGEE. This chain's CDR3 is CASSVATPGDTQYF. The CDR3 nucleotides read TGTGCCAGCAGCGTCGCCACGCCGGGCGATACGCAGTATTTT. Based on the CDR3 plus reference TRBV9 and TRBJ2-3, the full variable domain is DSGVTQTPKHLITATGQRVTLRCSPRSGDLSVYWYQQSLDQGLQFLIQYYNGEERAKGNILERFSAQQFPDLHSELNLSSLELGDSALYFCASSVATPGDTQYFGPGTRLTVL.

The genes are TRBV30 and TRBJ2-7; D unresolved. V lost 2 bases and J lost 6, with 11 bases in between. Germline CDR1 reads GTSNPN; CDR2 reads SVGIG (reference sequence). There are 12 residues in the CDR3. The CDR3 spells CAWSKPTPEQYF. Here the CDR3 DNA reads TGTGCCTGGAGTAAACCTACACCCGAGCAGTACTTC.

CDR3 nucleotide sequence: TGTGCCAGCAGCTTGTCGGGCAATCAGCCCCAGCATTTT. Protein: CASSLSGNQPQHF. This chain joins TRBV7-6 and TRBJ1-5, with unresolved D. The CDR3 sequence is 13 residues long. V gave up 3 bases and J gave up 2 bases, with 5 bases separating them. Germline-derived CDR1 and CDR2 are SGHVS and FNYEAQ.

The genes are TRBV4-1 and TRBJ2-7; 10 positions agree with TRBD1. The CDR3 totals 17 residues. The V gene's germline CDR1 is MGHRA and CDR2 YSYEKL. V lost 8 bases to trimming and J lost 1 base; unmatched junction nucleotides: 14. In DNA form, the CDR3 reads TGCGCCAGCTCCACCCCGGGACAGGGGACTAGGTCCTACGAGCAGTACTTC. It is translated as CASSTPGQGTRSYEQYF.

The rearrangement links TRBV18 to TRBJ2-1, with a possible D match to TRBD1 (5 bases). The CDR3 runs to 15 residues. With 3 bases removed from V and 0 bases from J, the gap between germline ends came to 9 bases. The germline CDR1 and CDR2 sequences are KGHSH and LQKENI. The CDR3 DNA sequence: TGTGCCAGCTCACCTACAGGAAGCTCCTACAATGAGCAGTTCTTC. Translation gives CASSPTGSSYNEQFF.

The rearrangement links TRBV7-2 to TRBJ2-5; D is perhaps TRBD2 (5 bases). Per germline, CDR1 SGHTA and CDR2 FQGNSA. V was trimmed by 3 bases and J by 7 bases, leaving 6 bases between them. The CDR3 is 11 residues long. CDR3 DNA: TGTGCCAGCAGCTTGCGGGTGACCCAGTACTTC. Encoded protein: CASSLRVTQYF.

The chain couples TRBV29-1 to TRBJ2-3; tentative D call: TRBD1 (6 bases). The ends were cut back, 6 bases at V and 4 bases at J, with 11 bases in the middle. This CDR3 is built from 12 residues. Germline CDR1 SQVTM, CDR2 ANQGSEA. The DNA for the CDR3 is TGCAGCGTCCAACAGGGCGCAGATACGCAGTATTTT. Its translation is CSVQQGADTQYF.

The CDR3 coding sequence is TGTGCCAGCAGTTACACCTTTAAGGAGCAGTACTTC. This encodes CASSYTFKEQYF. The V and J genes are TRBV6-2 or TRBV6-3 and TRBJ2-7; D call uncertain. The V gene lost 2 bases and the J gene lost 7 bases, with 9 bases spanning the gap. The CDR3 length is 12 residues. The germline CDR1 and CDR2 sequences are MNHEY and SVGEGT.

This clone was found once. This chain joins TRBV5-8 and TRBJ1-5, with D perhaps matching TRBD1 (5 bases). Trimming pared 5 bases from V and 4 bases from J, leaving 16 bases between. The germline V gene encodes CDR1 SGHTS and CDR2 YDEGEE. The CDR3 extends over 15 amino acids. The CDR3 loop reads CASSTGRFENQPQHF. CDR3 nucleotide sequence: TGTGCCAGCAGTACGGGACGGTTTGAAAATCAGCCCCAGCATTTT.

The rearrangement links TRBV20-1 to TRBJ1-3; 7 nucleotides line up with TRBD1. The ends lost 3 bases at V and 3 bases at J; junction bases unmatched: 5. This CDR3 contains 14 residues. Looked up from germline, CDR1 is DFQATT and CDR2 is SNEGSKA (reference sequence). The CDR3 DNA follows: TGCAGTGCTAGTCCGGGACAGCTTGGAAACACCATATATTTT. It translates to CSASPGQLGNTIYF.

The rearrangement joins TRBV5-1 to TRBJ2-1; D is perhaps TRBD1 or TRBD2 (5 bases each). V was cut by 4 bases and J by 7 bases, with 12 bases left in between. The CDR3 extends over 13 amino acids. Per the germline V gene, CDR1 is SGHRS and CDR2 is YFSETQ. The CDR3 here is CASSGDGVNEQFF. The CDR3 coding sequence is TGCGCCAGCAGCGGGGACGGCGTAAATGAGCAGTTCTTC.

V usage is TRBV5-6 and J usage is TRBJ2-2, with a tentative D call TRBD1 (6 bases). This CDR3 region has 14 residues. The V and J ends lost 0 bases and 7 bases respectively, with 10 bases between them. The germline gives CDR1 SGHDT, CDR2 YYEEEE. CDR3: CASSLDTGYGELFF. Written as DNA, the CDR3 is TGTGCCAGCAGCTTGGACACAGGGTACGGGGAGCTGTTTTTT.

The gene calls are TRBV7-9 and TRBJ1-5, with a possible D match to TRBD1 (6 bases). V lost 0 bases and J 4 bases, leaving 10 bases between the germline ends. Germline values: CDR1 SEHNR, CDR2 FQNEAQ (reference sequence). CDR3 length equals 15 residues. CDR3 nucleotide sequence: TGTGCCAGCAGCTTAGCCGGGGGGGCTAATCAGCCCCAGCATTTT. Protein sequence: CASSLAGGANQPQHF.

This chain uses TRBV14 with TRBJ1-6; D might be TRBD1 (6 bases). Trimming shortened V by 4 bases and J by 2 bases, and 15 bases separated the two germline ends. Germline V lookup: CDR1 SGHDN, CDR2 FVKESK. CDR3 length: 17 amino acids. In nucleotides, the CDR3 is TGTGCCAGCAGCCCAGCACTGGACAGCACCTATAATTCACCCCTCCACTTT. Translating gives CASSPALDSTYNSPLHF.

V usage is TRBV7-7 and J usage is TRBJ2-7, with TRBD2 matching over 12 bases. In germline, CDR1 is SSHAT, CDR2 FNYEAQ (reference sequence). CDR3 length: 17 residues. V was clipped by 5 bases and J by 0 bases; unmatched bases: 8. The CDR3 nucleotides are TGTGCCAGCAGCGCCGGACTAGCGGGGATCAGCTCCTACGAGCAGTACTTC. It translates to CASSAGLAGISSYEQYF.

This chain links TRBV24-1 with TRBJ2-3; D is possibly TRBD1 or TRBD2 (5 bases each). Trimming removed 4 bases at V and 2 bases at J, with 12 bases between. The CDR3 length is 15 residues. Germline V lookup: CDR1 KGHDR, CDR2 SFDVKD. Here the CDR3 reads CATSDLGPNTDTQYF. CDR3 in DNA: TGTGCCACCAGTGACCTGGGACCGAACACAGATACGCAGTATTTT.

The rearrangement links TRBV7-8 to TRBJ2-2, with 11 bases aligning to TRBD2. The CDR3 loop spans 19 amino acids. From germline, CDR1 is SGHVS and CDR2 FQNEAQ. The V segment lost 1 base and the J segment 2 bases; nucleotides outside the gene matches: 9. The CDR3 is CASSLVSLAGAINTGELFF. The CDR3 coding sequence is TGTGCCAGCAGCTTAGTCTCACTAGCGGGGGCCATAAACACCGGGGAGCTGTTTTTT.

CDR3 loop: CASSYGHLAKNIQYF. CDR3 nucleotides: TGTGCCAGCAGTTACGGGCACCTAGCCAAAAACATTCAGTACTTC. This rearrangement joins TRBV6-5 to TRBJ2-4; D is ambiguous. CDR3 length: 15 amino acids. The V end was cut by 2 bases, the J end by 0 bases, with 8 bases between. Germline V gives CDR1 MNHEY, CDR2 SVGAGI.

V and J are TRBV21-1 and TRBJ2-6; the table names TRBD2, a call not compared with the DNA. TRBV21-1 is given as a pseudogene. The CDR3 is 16 residues long. CDR3 nucleotides: TGTGCCAGCAGCAAAGGCGCTAGCTCCGGGGCCAACGTCCTGACTTTC. Protein product: CASSKGASSGANVLTF.

The chain employs TRBV9 and TRBJ2-1; 7 nucleotides align to TRBD1. V gave up 3 bases and J gave up 2 bases; unmatched junction bases: 5. Germline lookup yields CDR1 SGDLS and CDR2 YYNGEE. This CDR3 spans 15 amino acids. In DNA, the CDR3 is TGTGCCAGCAGCGCGGCCGGGACAGCCTACAATGAGCAGTTCTTC. Its translation is CASSAAGTAYNEQFF.

The V and J genes are TRBV4-2 and TRBJ2-1; 10 bases line up with TRBD2. The V and J ends lost 4 bases and 0 bases, in that order; junction bases with no gene match: 0. This CDR3 comprises 15 residues. Germline CDR1 and CDR2: LGHNA and YNFKEQ. CDR3 DNA: TGTGCCAGCAGCCCTAGCGGGAGCTCCTACAATGAGCAGTTCTTC. Its protein is CASSPSGSSYNEQFF.

The chain recombines TRBV27 with TRBJ1-2; D remains ambiguous. Germline CDR1 is MNHEY and CDR2 is SMNVEV (reference sequence). V gave up 2 bases and J gave up 0 bases, with 10 bases separating them. The CDR3 totals 15 residues. The CDR3 DNA follows: TGTGCCAGCAGTTTAGGTAGCAAAGCTAACTATGGCTACACCTTC. It encodes CASSLGSKANYGYTF.

The chain links TRBV7-3 to TRBJ2-2, with TRBD1 matching over 9 bases. This CDR3 region has 18 residues. J lost 7 bases, V lost 4 bases, and 16 bases had no gene match. The germline CDR1 and CDR2 sequences are SGHTA and FQGTGA. The CDR3 nucleotides are TGTGCCAGCAGCTCCCGACAAAACAGGGGGCGCGAAGGCGGGGAGCTGTTTTTT. It yields the protein CASSSRQNRGREGGELFF. Full variable domain (outside the CDR3, taken from reference TRBV7-3 and TRBJ2-2): GAGVSQTPSNKVTEKGKYVELRCDPISGHTALYWYRQSLGQGPEFLIYFQGTGAADDSGLPNDRFFAVRPEGSVSTLKIQRTERGDSAVYLCASSSRQNRGREGGELFFGEGSRLTVL.

The CDR3 region has the DNA TGTGCCAGCAGGAGGGCCGGGACCCTTTACGAGCAGTACTTC. It codes for CASRRAGTLYEQYF. The J gene is TRBJ2-7, the V gene TRBV6-5; perhaps D is TRBD1 or TRBD2 (5 bases each). The CDR3 covers 14 residues. With 6 bases removed from V and 4 bases from J, the gap between germline ends came to 16 bases. Germline CDR1 and CDR2: MNHEY and SVGAGI.

This clone was detected once. This chain connects TRBV7-9 to TRBJ1-1; D unresolved. CDR1 is SEHNR and CDR2 is FQNEAQ in the germline V gene (reference sequence). V lost 1 base, J lost 1 base, and 4 bases lay in between. This CDR3 is 13 amino acids long. The CDR3 loop is CASSLEQNTEAFF. The CDR3 region has the DNA TGTGCCAGCAGCTTAGAACAGAACACTGAAGCTTTCTTT. Together with reference TRBV7-9 and TRBJ1-1, the CDR3 gives the full variable domain: DTGVSQNPRHKITKRGQNVTFRCDPISEHNRLYWYRQTLGQGPEFLTYFQNEAQLEKSRLLSDRFSAERPKGSFSTLEIQRTEQGDSAMYLCASSLEQNTEAFFGQGTRLTVV.

Of note for this clone: Given a much more abundant clone one base away, this may be a read error. This chain uses TRBV3-1 (or the pseudogene TRBV3-2) with TRBJ1-2, with no clear D. The V gene's germline CDR1 is LGHDT and CDR2 YNNKEL (reference sequence). V dropped 0 bases and J dropped 6 bases, with 17 bases sitting between them. The CDR3 is 16 residues long. Here the CDR3 DNA reads TGTGCCAGCAGCCAAGATGGAGGACGGTTGAGCCATGGCTACACCTTC. Its protein product is CASSQDGGRLSHGYTF.

The gene calls are TRBV18 and TRBJ1-2; D is perhaps TRBD1 (5 bases). Trimming pared 0 bases from V and 8 bases from J, leaving 19 bases between. The germline gives CDR1 KGHSH, CDR2 LQKENI. This CDR3 comprises 16 residues. The CDR3 is CASSPPFIGAPRGYTF. CDR3 bases: TGTGCCAGCTCACCACCGTTTATAGGGGCCCCACGGGGCTACACCTTC. The complete variable domain, with remaining parts taken from reference TRBV18 and TRBJ1-2, reads NAGVMQNPRHLVRRRGQEARLRCSPMKGHSHVYWYRQLPEEGLKFMVYLQKENIIDESGMPKERFSAEFPKEGPSILRIQQVVRGDSAAYFCASSPPFIGAPRGYTFGSGTRLTVV.

This chain uses TRBV4-2 with TRBJ2-5; 7 bases align to TRBD2. Germline-derived CDR1 and CDR2 are LGHNA and YNFKEQ. V shed 1 base, J shed 5 bases, and the junction held 4 bases outside the gene matches. The CDR3 sequence is 14 residues long. The CDR3 spells CASSQGEGGETQYF. The CDR3 nucleotides are TGTGCCAGCAGCCAAGGGGAGGGCGGGGAGACCCAGTACTTC.

V gene TRBV5-1 combines with J gene TRBJ2-2; D is unresolved. The germline V and J ends were trimmed by 1 base and 8 bases, with 12 bases remaining between them. Germline CDR1 reads SGHRS; CDR2 reads YFSETQ. The CDR3 has 14 residues. The CDR3 sequence is CASSLLPSSGELFF. CDR3 coding DNA: TGCGCCAGCAGCTTGCTCCCCAGCTCAGGGGAGCTGTTTTTT.

The chain links TRBV7-9 to TRBJ1-5; D is undetermined. V lost 0 bases, J lost 7 bases, and 7 bases lay in between. This CDR3 region has 13 residues. Germline CDR1 is SEHNR and CDR2 is FQNEAQ (reference sequence). In DNA form, the CDR3 reads TGTGCCAGCAGCTTAGCGGAATGGCAGCCCCAGCATTTT. This gives the protein CASSLAEWQPQHF.